This T cell receptor (beta chain) appears in the sequencing data of a study of blood T cell repertoires in COVID-19. Original processing methods: Amplification with reference gene primers provided the estimates of nucleated cell counts. Method: immunoSEQ multiplex PCR; TCRdb's copy keeps in-frame clones and lacks some. V and J calls and clone size are as listed in that table; D and trimming were resolved from the DNA. The sample includes tens of thousands of clones, around 67% of them seen just once. This CDR3 is built from 16 residues. Trimming took off 4 bases at V and 4 bases at J, with 20 bases between the two ends. Per germline, CDR1 SGHRS and CDR2 YFSETQ.

The sequenced material came from peripheral blood. This TCR was sampled from a woman aged 70-85 years with acute or convalescent COVID-19. The rearrangement links TRBV5-1 to TRBJ1-2; D is perhaps TRBD1 (6 bases). The CDR3 sequence: CASSPLDSTLGYGYTF. In nucleotides, the CDR3 is TGCGCCAGCAGCCCTCTGGACAGCACCCTCGGCTATGGCTACACCTTC.